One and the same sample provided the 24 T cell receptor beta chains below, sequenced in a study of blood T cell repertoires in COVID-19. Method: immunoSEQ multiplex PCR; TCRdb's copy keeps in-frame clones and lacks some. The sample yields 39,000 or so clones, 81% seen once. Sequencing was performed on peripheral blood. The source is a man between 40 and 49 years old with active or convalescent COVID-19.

The CDR3: CASSLRTGGEGTEAFF. The CDR3 DNA follows: TGTGCCAGCAGCCTCAGGACAGGCGGTGAAGGCACTGAAGCTTTCTTT. The V call is TRBV3-1 (or the pseudogene TRBV3-2), the J call TRBJ1-1, with 7 bases aligning to TRBD1. The V and J ends lost 4 bases and 4 bases, in that order; junction bases with no gene match: 12. This CDR3 comprises 16 residues. From germline, CDR1 is LGHDT and CDR2 YNNKEL (reference sequence).

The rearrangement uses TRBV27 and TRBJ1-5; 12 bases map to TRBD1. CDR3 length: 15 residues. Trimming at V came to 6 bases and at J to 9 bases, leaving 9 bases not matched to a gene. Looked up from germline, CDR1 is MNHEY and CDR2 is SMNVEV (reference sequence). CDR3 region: CASSPGQGAQGPQHF. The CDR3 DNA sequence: TGTGCCAGCAGCCCGGGACAGGGGGCCCAGGGGCCCCAGCATTTT.

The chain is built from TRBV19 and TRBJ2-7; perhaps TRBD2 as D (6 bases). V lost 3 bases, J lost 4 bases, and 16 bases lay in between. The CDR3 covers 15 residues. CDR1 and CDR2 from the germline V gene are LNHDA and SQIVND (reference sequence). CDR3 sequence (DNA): TGTGCCAGTAGTATTTTCGGGACTCAACTTTACGAGCAGTACTTC. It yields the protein CASSIFGTQLYEQYF.

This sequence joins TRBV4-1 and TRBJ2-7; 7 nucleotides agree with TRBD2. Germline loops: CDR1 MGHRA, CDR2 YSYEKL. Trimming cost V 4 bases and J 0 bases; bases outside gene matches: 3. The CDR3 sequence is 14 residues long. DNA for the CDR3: TGCGCCAGCAGCCGAGCGGGGAGCTCCTACGAGCAGTACTTC. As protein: CASSRAGSSYEQYF.

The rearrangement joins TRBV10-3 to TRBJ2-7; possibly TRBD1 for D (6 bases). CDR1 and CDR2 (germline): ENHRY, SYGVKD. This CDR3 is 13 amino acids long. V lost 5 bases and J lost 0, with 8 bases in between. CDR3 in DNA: TGTGCCATCAGTCAGGACAGCTCCTACGAGCAGTACTTC. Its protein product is CAISQDSSYEQYF.

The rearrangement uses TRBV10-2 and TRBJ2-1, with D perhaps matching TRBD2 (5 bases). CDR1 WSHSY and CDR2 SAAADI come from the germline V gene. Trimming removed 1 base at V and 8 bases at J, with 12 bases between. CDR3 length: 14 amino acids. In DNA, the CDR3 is TGCGCCAGCAGTGAGTGGGATCCCGGGGATGAGCAGTTCTTC. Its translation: CASSEWDPGDEQFF.

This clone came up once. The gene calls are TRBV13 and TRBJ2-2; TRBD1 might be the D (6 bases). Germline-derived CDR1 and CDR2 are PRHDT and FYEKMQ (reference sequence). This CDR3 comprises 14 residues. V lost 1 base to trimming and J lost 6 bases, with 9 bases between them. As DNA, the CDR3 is TGTGCCAGCAGCTTAGAACAGGGCTCCGGGGAGCTGTTTTTT. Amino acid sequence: CASSLEQGSGELFF.

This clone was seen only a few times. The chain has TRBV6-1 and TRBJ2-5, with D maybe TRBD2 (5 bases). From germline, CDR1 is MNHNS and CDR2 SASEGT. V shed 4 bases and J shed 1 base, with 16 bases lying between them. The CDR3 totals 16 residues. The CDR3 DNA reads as TGTGCCAGCAGTGTACTTCGGGGAGCCTCCCAAGAGACCCAGTACTTC. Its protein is CASSVLRGASQETQYF.

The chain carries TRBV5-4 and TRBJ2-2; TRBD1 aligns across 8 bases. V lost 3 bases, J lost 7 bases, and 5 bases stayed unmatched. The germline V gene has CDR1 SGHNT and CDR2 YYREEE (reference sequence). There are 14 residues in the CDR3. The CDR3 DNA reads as TGTGCCAGCAGCTGGGACAGGATGAGCGGGGAGCTGTTTTTT. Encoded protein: CASSWDRMSGELFF.

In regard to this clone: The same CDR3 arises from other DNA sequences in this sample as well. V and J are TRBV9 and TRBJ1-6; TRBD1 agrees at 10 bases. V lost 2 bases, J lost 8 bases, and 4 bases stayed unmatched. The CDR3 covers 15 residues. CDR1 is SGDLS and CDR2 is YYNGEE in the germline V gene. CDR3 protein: CASSVSGTGDSPLHF. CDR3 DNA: TGTGCCAGCAGCGTCTCCGGGACAGGGGATTCACCCCTCCACTTT.

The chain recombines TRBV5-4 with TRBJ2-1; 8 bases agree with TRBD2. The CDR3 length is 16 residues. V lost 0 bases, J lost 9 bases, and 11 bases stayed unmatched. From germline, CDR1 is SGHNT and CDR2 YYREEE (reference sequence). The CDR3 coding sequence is TGTGCCAGCAGCTTGGTGGTTAGCGGGACGGGGGGTGAGCAGTTCTTC. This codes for CASSLVVSGTGGEQFF.

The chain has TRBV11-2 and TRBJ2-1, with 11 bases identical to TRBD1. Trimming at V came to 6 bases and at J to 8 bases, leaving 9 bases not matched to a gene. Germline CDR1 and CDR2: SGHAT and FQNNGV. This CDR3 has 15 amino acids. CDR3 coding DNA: TGTGCCAGCAGATACCGGGACAGGGGGGACGATGAGCAGTTCTTC. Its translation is CASRYRDRGDDEQFF.

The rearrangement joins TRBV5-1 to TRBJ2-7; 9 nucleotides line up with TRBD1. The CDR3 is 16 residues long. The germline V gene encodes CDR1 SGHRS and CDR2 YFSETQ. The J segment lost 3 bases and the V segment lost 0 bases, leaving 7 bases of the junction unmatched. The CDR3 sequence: CASSLAGQGLLYEQYF. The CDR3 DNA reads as TGCGCCAGCAGCTTGGCGGGACAGGGCCTACTCTACGAGCAGTACTTC. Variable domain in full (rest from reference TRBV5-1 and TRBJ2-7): KAGVTQTPRYLIKTRGQQVTLSCSPISGHRSVSWYQQTPGQGLQFLFEYFSETQRNKGNFPGRFSGRQFSNSRSEMNVSTLELGDSALYLCASSLAGQGLLYEQYFGPGTRLTVT.

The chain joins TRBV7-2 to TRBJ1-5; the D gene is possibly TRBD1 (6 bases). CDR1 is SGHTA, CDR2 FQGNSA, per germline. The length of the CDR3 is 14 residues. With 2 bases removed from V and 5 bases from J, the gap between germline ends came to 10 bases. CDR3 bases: TGTGCCAGCAGCTTACCAGGGGCTTATCAGCCCCAGCATTTT. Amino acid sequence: CASSLPGAYQPQHF.

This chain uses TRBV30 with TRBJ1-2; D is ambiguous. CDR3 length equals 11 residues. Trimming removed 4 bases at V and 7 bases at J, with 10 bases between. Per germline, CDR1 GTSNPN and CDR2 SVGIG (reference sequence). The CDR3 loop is CAWTPGSGYTF. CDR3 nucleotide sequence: TGTGCCTGGACCCCTGGTAGTGGCTACACCTTC.

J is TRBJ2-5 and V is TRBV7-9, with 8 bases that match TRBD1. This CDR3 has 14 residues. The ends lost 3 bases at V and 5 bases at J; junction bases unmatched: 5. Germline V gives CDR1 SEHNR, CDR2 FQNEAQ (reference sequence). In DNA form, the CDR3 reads TGTGCCAGCAGCTTCGACAGGGGTGGGGAGACCCAGTACTTC. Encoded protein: CASSFDRGGETQYF.

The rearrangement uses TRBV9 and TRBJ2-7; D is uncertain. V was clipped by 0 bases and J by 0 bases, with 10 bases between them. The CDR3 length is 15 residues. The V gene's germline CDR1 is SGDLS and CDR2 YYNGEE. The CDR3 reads CASSVDPGNSYEQYF. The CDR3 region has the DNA TGTGCCAGCAGCGTAGATCCAGGTAACTCCTACGAGCAGTACTTC.

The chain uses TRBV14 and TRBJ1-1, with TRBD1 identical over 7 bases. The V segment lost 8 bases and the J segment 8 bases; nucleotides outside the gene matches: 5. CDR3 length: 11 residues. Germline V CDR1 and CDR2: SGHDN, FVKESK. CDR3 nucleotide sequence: TGTGCCAGCCTAAACAGGGGCGAAGCTTTCTTT. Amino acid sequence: CASLNRGEAFF.

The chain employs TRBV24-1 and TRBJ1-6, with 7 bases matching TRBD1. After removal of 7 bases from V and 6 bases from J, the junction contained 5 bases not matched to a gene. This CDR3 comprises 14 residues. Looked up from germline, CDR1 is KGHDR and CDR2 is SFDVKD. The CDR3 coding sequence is TGTGCCACCAGCCAACAGGGGTTTAATTCACCCCTCCACTTT. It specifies CATSQQGFNSPLHF.

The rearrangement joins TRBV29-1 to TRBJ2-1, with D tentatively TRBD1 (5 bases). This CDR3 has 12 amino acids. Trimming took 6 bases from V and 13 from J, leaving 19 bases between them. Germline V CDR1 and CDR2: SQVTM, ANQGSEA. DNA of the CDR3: TGCAGCGTGTACGAACCCGGACAATCCCAGTTCTTC. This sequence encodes CSVYEPGQSQFF.

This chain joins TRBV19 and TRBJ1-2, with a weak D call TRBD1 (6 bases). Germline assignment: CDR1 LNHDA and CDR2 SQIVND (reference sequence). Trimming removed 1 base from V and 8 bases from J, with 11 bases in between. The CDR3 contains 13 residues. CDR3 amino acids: CASSIVTGQGYTF. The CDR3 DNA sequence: TGTGCCAGTAGTATAGTGACAGGACAAGGCTACACCTTC.

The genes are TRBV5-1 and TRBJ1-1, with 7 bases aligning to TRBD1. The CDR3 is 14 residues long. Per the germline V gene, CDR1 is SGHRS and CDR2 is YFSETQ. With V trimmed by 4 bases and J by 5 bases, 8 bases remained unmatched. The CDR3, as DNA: TGCGCCAGCAGCGGGGGACAGCGAGTGACTGAAGCTTTCTTT. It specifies CASSGGQRVTEAFF.

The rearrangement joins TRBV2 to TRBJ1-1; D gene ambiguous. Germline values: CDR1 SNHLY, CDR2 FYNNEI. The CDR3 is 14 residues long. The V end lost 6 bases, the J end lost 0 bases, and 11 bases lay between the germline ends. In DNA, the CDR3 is TGTGCCAGCAGCTACAGAACCTTGAACACTGAAGCTTTCTTT. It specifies CASSYRTLNTEAFF.

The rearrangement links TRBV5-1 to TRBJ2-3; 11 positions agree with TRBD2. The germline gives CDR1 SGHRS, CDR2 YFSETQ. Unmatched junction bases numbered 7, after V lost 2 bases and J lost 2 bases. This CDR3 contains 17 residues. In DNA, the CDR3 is TGCGCCAGCAGCTTCGAACTAGCGGGAGTTAACACAGATACGCAGTATTTT. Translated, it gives CASSFELAGVNTDTQYF.